The 28 T cell receptor beta chains below come from one sample, sequenced in a study of cytomegalovirus exposure and HLA in healthy donors. The PCR used 60 Vbeta and 13 Jbeta primers. Measured with immunoSEQ multiplex PCR; TCRdb has only the in-frame clones, and not every one. This table holds around 72,000 clones, 65% to 80% found once. The sequenced material came from PBMCs. The receptors were gathered from a man aged 35-49 years in good health and CMV-seropositive.

This clone appeared a few times. The V and J genes are TRBV5-4 and TRBJ2-1; D ambiguous. The CDR3 consists of 16 residues. The V and J ends lost 4 bases and 8 bases respectively, with 22 bases between them. The germline gives CDR1 SGHNT, CDR2 YYREEE (reference sequence). This chain's CDR3 is CASSLELAPAFDEQFF. For the CDR3, the DNA is TGTGCCAGCAGCCTAGAATTGGCACCGGCCTTTGATGAGCAGTTCTTC.

The J gene is TRBJ2-1, the V gene TRBV5-1; 8 bases line up with TRBD2. The CDR3 has 16 amino acids. CDR1 and CDR2 (germline): SGHRS, YFSETQ. Germline trimming cut 3 bases from V and 3 bases from J; bases unmatched to any gene: 8. As DNA, the CDR3 is TGCGCCAGCAGCTCTTCTAGCGGGCGCCACTACAATGAGCAGTTCTTC. It codes for CASSSSSGRHYNEQFF. Combining the CDR3 with reference TRBV5-1 and TRBJ2-1 gives the whole variable domain KAGVTQTPRYLIKTRGQQVTLSCSPISGHRSVSWYQQTPGQGLQFLFEYFSETQRNKGNFPGRFSGRQFSNSRSEMNVSTLELGDSALYLCASSSSSGRHYNEQFFGPGTRLTVL.

The J gene is TRBJ2-6, the V gene TRBV6-1; TRBD1 agrees at 7 bases. Unmatched junction bases numbered 5, after V lost 5 bases and J lost 4 bases. Germline-derived CDR1 and CDR2 are MNHNS and SASEGT. This CDR3 contains 15 residues. DNA of the CDR3: TGTGCCAGCAGTAAGACAGGGAGCGGGGCCAACGTCCTGACTTTC. Protein sequence: CASSKTGSGANVLTF.

V and J are TRBV30 and TRBJ2-4; D is uncertain. CDR3 size: 15 residues. Germline CDR1 GTSNPN, CDR2 SVGIG (reference sequence). Trimming took off 5 bases at V and 10 bases at J, with 24 bases between the two ends. The CDR3 here is CAWVPQTRPKVIQYF. The CDR3 region has the DNA TGTGCCTGGGTCCCCCAGACAAGGCCGAAAGTGATTCAGTACTTC.

The rearrangement uses TRBV7-6 and TRBJ2-3, with D tentatively TRBD2 (5 bases). Germline V gene sequence: CDR1 SGHVS, CDR2 FNYEAQ. The V end lost 8 bases, the J end lost 4 bases, and 16 bases lay between the germline ends. The CDR3 is 14 amino acids. CDR3 loop: CASAGSVTPDTQYF. CDR3 DNA: TGTGCCAGCGCCGGTAGCGTTACCCCAGATACGCAGTATTTT.

The rearrangement joins TRBV5-4 to TRBJ2-1, with 10 bases lining up with TRBD2. Germline V gene lookup returns CDR1 SGHNT and CDR2 YYREEE (reference sequence). The V gene end was trimmed by 6 bases and the J gene end by 0 bases; junction bases not matched to a gene: 9. The CDR3 runs to 17 residues. CDR3 DNA sequence: TGTGCCAGCACCTTAGCGGGGGGCACGAGCTCCTACAATGAGCAGTTCTTC. Translated: CASTLAGGTSSYNEQFF.

The chain is built from TRBV7-3 and TRBJ1-2; 8 bases map to TRBD1. The germline gives CDR1 SGHTA, CDR2 FQGTGA. Losses at the gene ends were 6 bases for V and 7 bases for J; bases not matched to a gene: 10. This CDR3 region has 14 residues. CDR3 region: CASSLGTGGGGYTF. In DNA, the CDR3 is TGTGCCAGCAGTTTAGGGACAGGAGGCGGTGGCTACACCTTC.

This rearrangement joins TRBV2 to TRBJ1-5, with no clear D. Germline lookup yields CDR1 SNHLY and CDR2 FYNNEI. The CDR3 extends over 15 amino acids. The V end was cut by 6 bases, the J end by 7 bases, with 19 bases between. The CDR3 sequence: CASSQETGIVQPQHF. CDR3 bases: TGTGCCAGCAGCCAAGAGACGGGAATCGTGCAGCCCCAGCATTTT.

The chain employs TRBV13 and TRBJ2-3, with 12 positions matching TRBD2. The CDR3 is made up of 18 amino acids. Unmatched junction bases numbered 4, after V lost 0 bases and J lost 0 bases. Per the germline V gene, CDR1 is PRHDT and CDR2 is FYEKMQ (reference sequence). This chain's CDR3 is CASSLGLAGGYSTDTQYF. The CDR3 nucleotides are TGTGCCAGCAGCTTAGGACTAGCGGGGGGTTATAGCACAGATACGCAGTATTTT.

The chain carries TRBV6-1 and TRBJ1-5; tentative D call: TRBD1 (5 bases). The germline V gene has CDR1 MNHNS and CDR2 SASEGT. The CDR3 contains 14 residues. V gave up 4 bases and J gave up 7 bases, with 14 bases separating them. CDR3 nucleotides: TGTGCCAGCAGTGGGCCCTTGACAGCACAGCCCCAGCATTTT. It codes for CASSGPLTAQPQHF.

This chain connects TRBV7-3 to TRBJ2-7; no reliable D call. Germline CDR1 and CDR2: SGHTA and FQGTGA. The ends were cut back, 2 bases at V and 5 bases at J, with 13 bases in the middle. The CDR3 spans 14 residues. CDR3 DNA: TGTGCCAGCAGCTTACTTGCAGGTTTCGACGAGCAGTACTTC. Its protein product is CASSLLAGFDEQYF.

The CDR3 DNA sequence: TGTGCCAGCAGCTTGGATGACTCCGAGCAGTACTTC. Its translation is CASSLDDSEQYF. This rearrangement joins TRBV5-6 to TRBJ2-7; no definite D call. From germline, CDR1 is SGHDT and CDR2 YYEEEE. This CDR3 has 12 amino acids. V was shortened by 0 bases and J by 6 bases, with 7 bases between the two germline ends.

The chain employs TRBV4-1 and TRBJ2-5; 11 bases match TRBD2. Germline V gene data show CDR1 as MGHRA and CDR2 as YSYEKL. Trimming took 3 bases from V and 5 from J; bases not matched to a gene: 14. The CDR3 is 18 residues long. This chain's CDR3 is CASSQIAGGLKRDETQYF. The CDR3 coding sequence is TGCGCCAGCAGCCAGATAGCGGGGGGGCTGAAACGTGACGAGACCCAGTACTTC.

This rearrangement joins TRBV29-1 to TRBJ1-2, with D possibly being TRBD1 (5 bases). Germline CDR1 and CDR2: SQVTM and ANQGSEA. The CDR3 consists of 12 residues. Trimming cost V 6 bases and J 6 bases, with 14 bases left between them. CDR3 sequence reads: CSVGGAGNGYTF. In DNA form, the CDR3 reads TGCAGCGTCGGTGGGGCAGGGAATGGCTACACCTTC.

The chain's CDR3 is CASSDQTDLQETQYF. The CDR3, as DNA: TGCGCCAGCAGCGATCAAACAGATCTTCAAGAGACCCAGTACTTC. V and J are TRBV4-1 and TRBJ2-5; D remains ambiguous. Germline lookup yields CDR1 MGHRA and CDR2 YSYEKL. Trimming cost V 5 bases and J 2 bases, with 15 bases left between them. The CDR3 runs 15 residues.

The rearrangement links TRBV7-6 to TRBJ2-5; D is uncertain. CDR1 and CDR2 (germline): SGHVS, FNYEAQ. V was pared by 0 bases and J by 5 bases, with 13 bases between. The CDR3 has 15 residues. This chain's CDR3 is CASSLAGSTAETQYF. Written as DNA, the CDR3 is TGTGCCAGCAGCTTAGCGGGCAGCACCGCCGAGACCCAGTACTTC.

J is TRBJ1-3 and V is TRBV6-6; D is perhaps TRBD1 (6 bases). Germline lookup yields CDR1 MNHNY and CDR2 SVGAGI (reference sequence). Trimming took 6 bases from V and 0 from J, leaving 15 bases between them. This CDR3 is 16 amino acids long. The CDR3 region is CASRNTQGSSGNTIYF. The CDR3 coding sequence is TGTGCCAGCAGGAATACACAGGGTTCCTCTGGAAACACCATATATTTT.

Here the CDR3 reads CASSHLGSISNQPQHF. The CDR3, as DNA: TGCGCCAGCAGCCACCTTGGGAGCATTAGCAATCAGCCCCAGCATTTT. This chain links TRBV4-1 with TRBJ1-5; D uncertain. Between the trimmed V and J ends, which lost 3 bases and 0 bases, there was a span of 12 bases. This CDR3 is built from 16 residues. Germline V gene sequence: CDR1 MGHRA, CDR2 YSYEKL.

CDR3 residues: CASSARGRGFGSPLHF. In nucleotides, the CDR3 is TGTGCCAGCAGTGCGAGAGGAAGGGGATTTGGGTCACCCCTCCACTTT. This chain links TRBV25-1 with TRBJ1-6; TRBD1 might be the D (5 bases). The V gene lost 4 bases and the J gene lost 10 bases, with 20 bases spanning the gap. CDR1 is MGHDK, CDR2 SYGVNS, per germline. There are 16 residues in the CDR3.

The V call is TRBV5-6, the J call TRBJ2-1; D gene uncertain. The CDR3 length is 15 residues. Looked up from germline, CDR1 is SGHDT and CDR2 is YYEEEE. Trimming took 3 bases from V and 7 from J, leaving 17 bases between them. The CDR3 bases are TGTGCCAGCAGCTCCTCAGTATTCACTACGAATGAGCAGTTCTTC. The encoded protein is CASSSSVFTTNEQFF. Using reference TRBV5-6 and TRBJ2-1 for the parts outside the CDR3, the full variable domain is DAGVTQSPTHLIKTRGQQVTLRCSPKSGHDTVSWYQQALGQGPQFIFQYYEEEERQRGNFPDRFSGHQFPNYSSELNVNALLLGDSALYLCASSSSVFTTNEQFFGPGTRLTVL.

The chain couples TRBV7-8 to TRBJ2-5; TRBD1 agrees at 8 bases. The DNA end lines up better with TRBJ2-7; the J call may be wrong. The germline V gene encodes CDR1 SGHVS and CDR2 FQNEAQ. The CDR3 is 14 residues long. The CDR3 region is CASSLLGQAAEQYF. CDR3 nucleotide sequence: TGTGCCAGCAGCCTTTTGGGACAGGCGGCCGAGCAGTACTTC.

This sequence joins TRBV6-5 and TRBJ1-1; TRBD1 matches 9 bases. Germline CDR1 reads MNHEY; CDR2 reads SVGAGI. V dropped 0 bases and J dropped 5; count of bases not matched to a gene: 4. The CDR3 sequence is 15 residues long. CDR3 sequence reads: CASSYSGTGSTEAFF. The CDR3 coding sequence is TGTGCCAGCAGTTACTCGGGGACAGGGTCGACTGAAGCTTTCTTT.

This clone occurred a few times. J is TRBJ2-4 and V is TRBV11-3; 8 nucleotides match TRBD1. The CDR3 sequence is 14 residues long. The ends lost 4 bases at V and 8 bases at J; junction bases unmatched: 7. Germline V CDR1 and CDR2: SGHNT, YENEEA. CDR3 sequence (DNA): TGTGCCAGCAGCTCACAGGGGGACGGATACATTCAGTACTTC. Translating it yields CASSSQGDGYIQYF.

The chain uses TRBV19 and TRBJ1-2, with D possibly matching TRBD1 (5 bases). Per germline, CDR1 LNHDA and CDR2 SQIVND (reference sequence). This CDR3 has 16 amino acids. Between the trimmed V and J ends, which lost 5 bases and 2 bases, there was a span of 18 bases. The CDR3 DNA reads TGTGCCAGTAGTCCCTCGGGCAGGGCAGTCAACTATGGCTACACCTTC. Translating it yields CASSPSGRAVNYGYTF.

This sequence joins TRBV30 and TRBJ1-2, with a weak D call TRBD1 (5 bases). The CDR3 is 13 residues long. Germline V lookup: CDR1 GTSNPN, CDR2 SVGIG (reference sequence). V lost 0 bases and J 4 bases, leaving 9 bases between the germline ends. The CDR3 bases are TGTGCCTGGAGTGTACAGGATCCCTATGGCTACACCTTC. Translation gives CAWSVQDPYGYTF.

This chain joins TRBV7-9 and TRBJ2-2; D is perhaps TRBD2 (6 bases). Trimming left V 5 bases short and J 3 bases short, with 19 bases between. The CDR3 length is 17 residues. The germline CDR1 and CDR2 sequences are SEHNR and FQNEAQ (reference sequence). CDR3: CASSAPQAREDTGELFF. CDR3 coding DNA: TGTGCCAGCAGCGCGCCCCAAGCCAGGGAGGACACCGGGGAGCTGTTTTTT.

The chain has TRBV5-1 and TRBJ2-7; TRBD1 aligns across 10 bases. Per the germline V gene, CDR1 is SGHRS and CDR2 is YFSETQ. This CDR3 has 14 amino acids. V lost 3 bases to trimming and J lost 4 bases; unmatched junction nucleotides: 4. The CDR3: CASSWGTGAYEQYF. The DNA for the CDR3 is TGCGCCAGCAGCTGGGGGACAGGGGCTTACGAGCAGTACTTC.

This chain links TRBV19 with TRBJ1-3, with D maybe TRBD1 (6 bases). The CDR3 spans 13 residues. Deletions cut 5 bases from V and 8 bases from J, with 13 bases between. Germline CDR1 reads LNHDA; CDR2 reads SQIVND (reference sequence). CDR3 in DNA: TGTGCCAGTAGTGCATACAGGGTGGACACCATATATTTT. This encodes CASSAYRVDTIYF.